A single sample gave rise to the 18 T cell receptor beta chains below, sequenced in a study of T cell changes during pregnancy in multiple sclerosis (dated by TCRdb to about 2019). To prepare the library, the immunoSEQ multiplex PCR assay was applied. The source is immuneACCESS, and TCRdb retained only in-frame sequences with V and J called. Part of the clones is not carried over; for the studies checked, unresolved V genes explain less than half of this, and the remainder is unexplained. Here the sample has roughly 42,000 clones; more than 90% occur a single time. The ten top clones hold about 0.51% of the sample. The specimen comprised CD4+ T cells from peripheral blood mononuclear cells, sampled in the second trimester of pregnancy. Every receptor here comes from a female donor in good health, enrolled as a control in a pregnancy study.

The gene calls are TRBV19 and TRBJ2-3; the match to TRBD2 covers 10 bases. Germline values: CDR1 LNHDA, CDR2 SQIVND (reference sequence). The CDR3 sequence is 16 residues long. V was pared by 3 bases and J by 2 bases, with 5 bases of the junction left unmatched. The CDR3, as DNA: TGTGCCAGTAGTATGGGACTAGCGTTTTACACAGATACGCAGTATTTT. Protein product: CASSMGLAFYTDTQYF.

CDR3 nucleotide sequence: TGTGCCAGCAGCCGCAGCCGAAACAGGGACGCTTTCTTT. Translating gives CASSRSRNRDAFF. The chain joins TRBV7-2 to TRBJ1-1, with TRBD1 as a possible D gene (6 bases). This CDR3 is 13 amino acids long. V dropped 5 bases and J dropped 11 bases, with 18 bases sitting between them. In germline, CDR1 is SGHTA, CDR2 FQGNSA.

This clone has a handful of counts. V usage is TRBV30 and J usage is TRBJ1-5; TRBD1 might be the D (5 bases). This CDR3 region has 14 residues. Per germline, CDR1 GTSNPN and CDR2 SVGIG (reference sequence). Trimming left V 4 bases short and J 4 bases short, with 14 bases between. As DNA, the CDR3 is TGTGCCTGGAATCTAGGGGTGGCGAATCAGCCCCAGCATTTT. It yields the protein CAWNLGVANQPQHF.

The chain recombines TRBV28 with TRBJ2-1; 9 bases align to TRBD2. The germline gives CDR1 MDHEN, CDR2 SYDVKM. V trimming: 6 bases; J trimming: 0 bases; junction bases outside the gene matches: 3. This CDR3 is 15 amino acids long. CDR3 nucleotides: TGTGCCAGCAGGACTAGCGGAGACTCCTACAATGAGCAGTTCTTC. As protein: CASRTSGDSYNEQFF.

J is TRBJ1-2 and V is TRBV15; TRBD1 matches at 8 bases. The CDR3 contains 16 residues. Germline CDR1 LNHNV, CDR2 YYDKDF (reference sequence). V dropped 0 bases and J dropped 8; count of bases not matched to a gene: 11. Here the CDR3 reads CATSRDLVGQGSGYTF. Written as DNA, the CDR3 is TGTGCCACCAGCAGAGATCTGGTCGGACAGGGAAGCGGCTACACCTTC.

The chain recombines TRBV29-1 with TRBJ2-1, with TRBD2 matching 11 bases. The CDR3 length is 16 residues. Germline CDR1 is SQVTM and CDR2 is ANQGSEA. V was pared by 3 bases and J by 5 bases, with 9 bases of the junction left unmatched. The CDR3: CSVDQLAGGNNNEQFF. In nucleotides, the CDR3 is TGCAGCGTTGACCAGTTAGCGGGAGGGAACAACAATGAGCAGTTCTTC.

The V and J genes are TRBV7-9 and TRBJ1-2; D possibly corresponds to TRBD1 (5 bases). Trimming shortened V by 4 bases and J by 0 bases, and 18 bases separated the two germline ends. In germline, CDR1 is SEHNR, CDR2 FQNEAQ (reference sequence). This CDR3 has 17 amino acids. The CDR3 DNA reads TGTGCCAGCAGCTATCAAGCGGGGGGAGCCACTAACTATGGCTACACCTTC. Its protein product is CASSYQAGGATNYGYTF.

This chain joins TRBV30 and TRBJ1-6, with a weak D call TRBD1 (6 bases). V was cut by 3 bases and J by 7 bases, with 10 bases left in between. This CDR3 comprises 13 residues. In germline, CDR1 is GTSNPN, CDR2 SVGIG (reference sequence). The CDR3 coding sequence is TGTGCCTGGAGAAACAGGGACAATTCACCCCTCCACTTT. Translating gives CAWRNRDNSPLHF.

The CDR3 region is CASSPRTSSHEQYF. DNA for the CDR3: TGTGCCAGCAGCCCGAGGACTAGTAGCCACGAGCAGTACTTC. The gene calls are TRBV7-6 and TRBJ2-7, with TRBD2 matching 7 bases. Germline CDR1 reads SGHVS; CDR2 reads FNYEAQ. The CDR3 loop spans 14 amino acids. The J segment lost 5 bases and the V segment lost 5 bases, leaving 9 bases of the junction unmatched.

The J gene is TRBJ1-5, the V gene TRBV7-2; D unclear. The CDR3 spans 13 residues. V lost 1 base and J lost 6, with 7 bases in between. Germline V CDR1 and CDR2: SGHTA, FQGNSA. The DNA for the CDR3 is TGTGCCAGCAGCTTAGATGCGGTTCAGCCCCAGCATTTT. Encoded protein: CASSLDAVQPQHF.

The rearrangement uses TRBV7-9 and TRBJ1-4; D is undetermined. Germline V gives CDR1 SEHNR, CDR2 FQNEAQ (reference sequence). The germline V and J ends were trimmed by 2 bases and 7 bases, with 8 bases remaining between them. CDR3 length: 13 amino acids. CDR3 sequence: CASSLRRVEKLFF. CDR3 nucleotides: TGTGCCAGCAGCTTACGCCGGGTTGAAAAACTGTTTTTT.

The V call is TRBV5-6, the J call TRBJ2-1, with 9 bases identical to TRBD1. V shed 3 bases and J 10 bases; nucleotides not matched to a gene: 11. Looked up from germline, CDR1 is SGHDT and CDR2 is YYEEEE. The CDR3 extends over 15 amino acids. The CDR3 region is CASSYLGQGYYEQFF. CDR3 coding DNA: TGTGCCAGCAGCTACCTGGGACAGGGTTATTACGAGCAGTTCTTC. The variable domain in full, with the rest retrieved from reference TRBV5-6 and TRBJ2-1, is DAGVTQSPTHLIKTRGQQVTLRCSPKSGHDTVSWYQQALGQGPQFIFQYYEEEERQRGNFPDRFSGHQFPNYSSELNVNALLLGDSALYLCASSYLGQGYYEQFFGPGTRLTVL.

The chain joins TRBV10-3 to TRBJ1-2; 8 bases map to TRBD1. With 8 bases clipped from V and 7 bases from J, the junction kept 9 bases outside the gene matches. The CDR3 covers 13 residues. The germline CDR1 and CDR2 sequences are ENHRY and SYGVKD. For the CDR3, the DNA is TGTGCCATCCTAGGACAGGGCCGTGCTGGCTACACCTTC. Its protein is CAILGQGRAGYTF.

V and J are TRBV9 and TRBJ2-5, with 11 positions matching TRBD2. Germline CDR1 is SGDLS and CDR2 is YYNGEE. The V segment lost 3 bases and the J segment 5 bases; nucleotides outside the gene matches: 15. The CDR3 extends over 18 amino acids. CDR3 sequence: CASSAHTTSGDTGETQYF. The CDR3 DNA is TGTGCCAGCAGCGCCCACACGACTAGCGGGGACACTGGTGAGACCCAGTACTTC.

The chain combines TRBV4-3 with TRBJ2-3; D is perhaps TRBD2 (5 bases). V lost 0 bases and J lost 6, with 19 bases in between. The CDR3 spans 17 residues. Germline V gene lookup returns CDR1 LGHNA and CDR2 YSLEER. CDR3 sequence: CASSQDRVGSTGDTQYF. In nucleotides, the CDR3 is TGCGCCAGCAGCCAAGATAGGGTGGGCTCGACGGGGGATACGCAGTATTTT.

The V call is TRBV5-1, the J call TRBJ2-2, with D tentatively TRBD2 (6 bases). The V and J ends lost 2 bases and 4 bases respectively, with 6 bases between them. This CDR3 region has 13 residues. CDR1 is SGHRS and CDR2 is YFSETQ in the germline V gene. The chain's CDR3 is CASSFGGTGELFF. The CDR3 coding sequence is TGCGCCAGCAGCTTCGGGGGCACCGGGGAGCTGTTTTTT.

The chain has TRBV9 and TRBJ2-7, with D possibly being TRBD1 (8 bases). Germline V lookup: CDR1 SGDLS, CDR2 YYNGEE. V was cut by 0 bases and J by 5 bases, with 24 bases left in between. This CDR3 has 18 amino acids. CDR3: CASSVAPGGAGGFNEQYF. The CDR3 bases are TGTGCCAGCAGCGTAGCCCCAGGGGGGGCAGGGGGCTTCAACGAGCAGTACTTC. Variable domain in full (rest from reference TRBV9 and TRBJ2-7): DSGVTQTPKHLITATGQRVTLRCSPRSGDLSVYWYQQSLDQGLQFLIQYYNGEERAKGNILERFSAQQFPDLHSELNLSSLELGDSALYFCASSVAPGGAGGFNEQYFGPGTRLTVT.

V gene TRBV7-9 combines with J gene TRBJ2-3; TRBD2 matches 9 bases. This CDR3 has 16 amino acids. Germline V CDR1 and CDR2: SEHNR, FQNEAQ (reference sequence). Unmatched junction bases numbered 11, after V lost 6 bases and J lost 4 bases. In DNA, the CDR3 is TGTGCCAGCAGTCCCGGGACTAGCTTCTCCTCAGATACGCAGTATTTT. Amino acids: CASSPGTSFSSDTQYF. Full variable domain (rest looked up from reference TRBV7-9 and TRBJ2-3): DTGVSQNPRHKITKRGQNVTFRCDPISEHNRLYWYRQTLGQGPEFLTYFQNEAQLEKSRLLSDRFSAERPKGSFSTLEIQRTEQGDSAMYLCASSPGTSFSSDTQYFGPGTRLTVL.